Sequencing of this TCR beta chain was carried out in a study of identical twins. Germline V gene lookup returns CDR1 SGHNT and CDR2 YYREEE (reference sequence). V lost 3 bases and J lost 1, with 10 bases in between. The CDR3 has 14 amino acids. TCRdb used MiXCR to reprocess the 5' RACE reads, holding one entry per CDR3 protein. The sample comprises hundreds of thousands of distinct CDR3 sequences, approximately 22% of which are singletons, and about 4.3% rests with the top ten. This sample was also put to use in a study of T cells expressing NK-cell markers. That source reports: NKG2C+ dominant clonotypes from more than 5 donors made up roughly 1.0-7.5% of CD8+ T cells. Whether expanded NKG2C+ T cell clones were HCMV-specific remained unclear.

The receptor comes from a woman between 18 and 29 years old in good health. Sequencing input: PBMCs. The chain links TRBV5-4 to TRBJ1-1; D is undetermined. The CDR3, as DNA: TGTGCCAGCAGCTCCCCAGGCGCGAACACTGAAGCTTTCTTT. Amino acid sequence: CASSSPGANTEAFF.